This T cell receptor (beta chain) was captured by sequencing in a study of CD8+CD57+ T cells in acquired aplastic anemia. Study as a whole: DNA per sorted CD4+ or CD8+ sample ranged roughly 0.19 to 30 ug, averaging about 3.4 ug. Study findings and constraints: The CD8+ Simpson's diversity of patients and controls was not significantly different. Researchers report that fewer than 30 CD8+ CDR3 sequences appeared in both patients and controls.

Patients picked for sequencing had shown CD8+CD57+ cell expansion detected by flow cytometry. The patients, all of them, had severe acquired aplastic anemia. Genomic DNA acted as the template from which TCR beta VDJ combination and CDR3 sequence profiling were carried out. MiXCR, run by TCRdb on the reads, gives a single entry per CDR3 protein. The table shows approximately 250,000 distinct CDR3 sequences, with approximately 86% occurring only once. CDR1 and CDR2 (germline): SGHTA, FQGTGA. The CDR3 has 13 residues if both end residues are counted. Turning to this clonotype: What it binds is unknown. The CDR3 carries no conserved terminal phenylalanine or tryptophan, so it likely arises from a read error. The DNA is omitted, as the CDR3 cannot be located on it reliably, and the CDR3 follows TCRdb's listing.

The sequenced sample was sorted CD4+, CD8+, or CD8+CD57+ T cells (not recorded which) from PBMCs. The chain employs TRBV7-3 and TRBJ2-3. This TCR was sampled from a human donor with aplastic anemia. The CDR3 loop is CASASEANAVEHC.